This T cell receptor (beta chain) was captured in a study of blood T cell repertoires in COVID-19. Study at large: Samples of COVID-19 (acute and convalescent) were obtained from the United States, Italy and Spain. From T cells, B-cell-depleted T cells, or PBMCs came the material, which was cDNA or gDNA.

Study processing details: Quantification of nucleated cells was approximated via reference gene primer amplification. Using immunoSEQ multiplex PCR, the repertoire was profiled, and TCRdb retains in-frame clones only, with some absent. For V, J and clone size, that table is used; D and trimming come from the DNA. The sample contains 150,000 or so clones, roughly four fifths of which appear only once. The CDR3 covers 13 residues. Trimming pared 2 bases from V and 11 bases from J, leaving 18 bases between. Germline CDR1 is SQVTM and CDR2 is ANQGSEA. The sequenced material came from peripheral blood. This TCR derives from a woman aged 80 or over with active or convalescent COVID-19. J is TRBJ1-2 and V is TRBV29-1; the D gene is possibly TRBD1 (6 bases). CDR3 sequence reads: CSVELRPDSLYTF. CDR3 sequence (DNA): TGCAGCGTTGAACTACGACCGGACAGCCTTTACACCTTC.